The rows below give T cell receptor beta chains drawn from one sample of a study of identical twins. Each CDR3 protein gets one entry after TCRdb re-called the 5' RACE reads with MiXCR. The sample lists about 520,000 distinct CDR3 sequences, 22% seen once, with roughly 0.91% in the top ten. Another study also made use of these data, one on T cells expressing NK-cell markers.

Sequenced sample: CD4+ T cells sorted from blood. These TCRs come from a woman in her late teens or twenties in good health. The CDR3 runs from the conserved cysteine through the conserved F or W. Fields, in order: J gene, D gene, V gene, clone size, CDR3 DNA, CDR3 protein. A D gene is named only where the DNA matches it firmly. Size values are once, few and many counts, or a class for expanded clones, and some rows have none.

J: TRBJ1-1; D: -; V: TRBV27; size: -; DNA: TGTGCCAGCAGTTCAGGGTGGTCTAACACTGAAGCTTTCTTT; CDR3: CASSSGWSNTEAFF
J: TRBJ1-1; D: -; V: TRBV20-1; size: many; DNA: TGCAGTGCTCTACGACGGGACACTGAAGCTTTCTTT; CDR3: CSALRRDTEAFF
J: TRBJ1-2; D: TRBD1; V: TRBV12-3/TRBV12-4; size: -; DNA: TGTGCCAGCAGTGAACAGGGGGGATATGGCTACACCTTC; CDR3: CASSEQGGYGYTF
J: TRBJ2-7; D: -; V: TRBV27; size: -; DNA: TGTGCCAGCAGTTTATTTACGGCGAGAACTAGTTTGTACTTC; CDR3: CASSLFTARTSLYF
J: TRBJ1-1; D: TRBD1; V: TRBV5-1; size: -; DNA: TGCGCCAGCAGCGTACAGGGGAGGGACACTGAAGCTTTCTTT; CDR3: CASSVQGRDTEAFF
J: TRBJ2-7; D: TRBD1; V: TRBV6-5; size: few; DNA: TGTGCCAGCAGTTACGGGGCTGGGACAGGGGTTTACGAGCAGTACTTC; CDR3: CASSYGAGTGVYEQYF
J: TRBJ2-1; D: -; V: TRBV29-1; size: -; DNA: TGCAGCGCCCCCCTAGGGCAATTTGGTCATGAGCAGTTCTTC; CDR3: CSAPLGQFGHEQFF
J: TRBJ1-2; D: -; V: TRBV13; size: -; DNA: TGTGCCAGCAGCTTAATCCGGGTCCCCTATGGCTACACCTTC; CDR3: CASSLIRVPYGYTF
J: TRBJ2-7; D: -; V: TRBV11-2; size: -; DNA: TGTGCCAGCAGCTTAGATAGGATAGCGTCTTCCTACGAGCAGTACTTC; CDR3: CASSLDRIASSYEQYF
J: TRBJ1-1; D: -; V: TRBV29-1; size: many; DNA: TGCAGCGTCGCCCACGGGCCCTACACTGAAGCTTTCTTT; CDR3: CSVAHGPYTEAFF
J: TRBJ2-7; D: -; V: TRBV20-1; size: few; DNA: TGCAGTGCCCCCCAGGGATGGGGCGAGCAGTACTTC; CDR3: CSAPQGWGEQYF
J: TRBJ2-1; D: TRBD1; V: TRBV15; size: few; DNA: TGTGCCACCAGCAGGGACAGGGTGAGGCGCAATGAGCAGTTCTTC; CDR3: CATSRDRVRRNEQFF
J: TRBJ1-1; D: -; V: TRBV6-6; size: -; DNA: TGTGCCAGCAGCCGCCTGGGGGGCACTGAAGCTTTCTTT; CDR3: CASSRLGGTEAFF
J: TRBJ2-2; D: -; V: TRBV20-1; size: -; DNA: TGCAGTGCCCCCCGGGGCGGGTGGAACACCGGGGAGCTGTTTTTT; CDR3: CSAPRGGWNTGELFF
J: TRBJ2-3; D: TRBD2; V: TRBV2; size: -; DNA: TGTGCCAGCAGTTGGACTAGCGGTTTAGATACGCAGTATTTT; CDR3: CASSWTSGLDTQYF
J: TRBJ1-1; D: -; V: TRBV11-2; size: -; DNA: TGTGCCAGCAGCAGGTTGCGTCAGGACACTGAAGCTTTCTTT; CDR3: CASSRLRQDTEAFF
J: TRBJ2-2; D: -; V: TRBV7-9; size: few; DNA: TGTGCCAGCAGCGCCCGACTAACACCGAACACCGGGGAGCTGTTTTTT; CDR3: CASSARLTPNTGELFF
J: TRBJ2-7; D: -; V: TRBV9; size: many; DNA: TGTGCCAGCAGTCCCGGGTTGACGGGGTACGAGCAGTACTTC; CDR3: CASSPGLTGYEQYF
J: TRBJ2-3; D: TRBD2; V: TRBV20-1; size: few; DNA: TGCAGTGCTTTAGACGCGGGGGGAAAGACAGATACGCAGTATTTT; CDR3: CSALDAGGKTDTQYF
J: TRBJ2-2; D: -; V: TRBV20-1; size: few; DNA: TGCAGTGCTAAGCGATCTAACACCGGGGAGCTGTTTTTT; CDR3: CSAKRSNTGELFF
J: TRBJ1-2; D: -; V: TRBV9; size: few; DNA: TGTGCCAGCAGCGTAATGGGGGCTGCGAACTATGGCTACACCTTC; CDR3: CASSVMGAANYGYTF
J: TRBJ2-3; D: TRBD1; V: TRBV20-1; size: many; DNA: TGCAGTGCTAGAGAAGGACAGGGGATAAGTACGCAGTATTTT; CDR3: CSAREGQGISTQYF
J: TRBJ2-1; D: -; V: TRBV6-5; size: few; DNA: TGTGCCAGCAGTTTCCTTGGGGCACTCAGGCCCAATGAGCAGTTCTTC; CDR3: CASSFLGALRPNEQFF
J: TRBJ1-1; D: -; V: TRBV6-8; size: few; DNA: TGTGCCACCCTCTGGAGGGCAGGGGCCTCGAACACTGAAGCTTTCTTT; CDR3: CATLWRAGASNTEAFF
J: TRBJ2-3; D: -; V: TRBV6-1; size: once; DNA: TGTGCCACAAGAGGTGGCGTTTATAGCACAGATACGCAGTATTTT; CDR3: CATRGGVYSTDTQYF
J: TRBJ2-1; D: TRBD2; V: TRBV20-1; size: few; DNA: TGCAGTGCTACCCCGACTAGCGGGGGGAAGGAGCAGTTCTTC; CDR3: CSATPTSGGKEQFF
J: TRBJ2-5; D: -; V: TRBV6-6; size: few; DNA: TGTGCCACCCACTCTATCGGAGCAGAGACCCAGTACTTC; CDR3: CATHSIGAETQYF
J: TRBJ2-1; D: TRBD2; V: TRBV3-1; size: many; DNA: TGTGCCAGCAGCCAATTAGCGGGCCCCTACAATGAGCAGTTCTTC; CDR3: CASSQLAGPYNEQFF
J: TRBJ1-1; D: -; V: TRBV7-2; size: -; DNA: TGTGCCAGCAGCGACTCCGGGGTTATGAACACTCGAGCTTTCTTT; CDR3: CASSDSGVMNTRAFF
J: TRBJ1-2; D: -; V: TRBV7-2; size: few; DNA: TGTGCCAGCAGCTTAGTCACCGCATATGGCTACACCTTC; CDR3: CASSLVTAYGYTF
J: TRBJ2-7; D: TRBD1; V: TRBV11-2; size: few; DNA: TGTGCCAGCAGCCCAACAGCCGGGACAGGGGGAGGTGAGCAGTACTTC; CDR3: CASSPTAGTGGGEQYF
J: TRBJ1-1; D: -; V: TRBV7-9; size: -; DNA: TGTGCCAGCAGCCACGGGACTATGAACACTGAAGCTTTCTTT; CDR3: CASSHGTMNTEAFF
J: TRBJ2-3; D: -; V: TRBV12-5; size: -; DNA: TGTGCTAGTGGTTCGGAGGGAGATACGCAGTATTTT; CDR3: CASGSEGDTQYF
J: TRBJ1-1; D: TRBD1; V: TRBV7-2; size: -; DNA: TGTGCCAGCAGCGCACAGGGGGCCGGGAACACTGAAGCTTTCTTT; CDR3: CASSAQGAGNTEAFF
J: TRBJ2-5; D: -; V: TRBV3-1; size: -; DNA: TGTGCCAGCAGCTGGACGGCAGCAGCAGAGACCCAGTACTTC; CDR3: CASSWTAAAETQYF
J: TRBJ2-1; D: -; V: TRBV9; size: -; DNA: TGTGCCAGCAGCTTATATGGAGATGAGCAGTTCTTC; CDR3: CASSLYGDEQFF
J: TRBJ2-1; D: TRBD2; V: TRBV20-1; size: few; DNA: TGCAGTGCTAGAGACTTTAGCGGGGGGACCATAGAGCAGTTCTTC; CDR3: CSARDFSGGTIEQFF
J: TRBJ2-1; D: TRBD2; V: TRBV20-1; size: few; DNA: TGCAGTGCTAGAGGACTAGCGGGAGCGAGGGATGAGCAGTTCTTC; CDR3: CSARGLAGARDEQFF
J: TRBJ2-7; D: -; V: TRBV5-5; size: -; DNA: TGTGCCAGCTCATTGACTATCGGGGGCTCCGAGCAGTACTTC; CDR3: CASSLTIGGSEQYF
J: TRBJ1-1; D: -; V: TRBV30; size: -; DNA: TGTGCCTGGAGCACAGGCTTCTTGACTAGGGACACTGAAGCTTTCTTT; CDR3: CAWSTGFLTRDTEAFF
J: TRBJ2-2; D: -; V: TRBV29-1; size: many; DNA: TGCAGCGTTAACAGGGAGGGCACCGGGGAGCTGTTTTTT; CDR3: CSVNREGTGELFF
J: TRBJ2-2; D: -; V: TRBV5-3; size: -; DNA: TGTGCCAGAAGCTTGGACGGCACCGGGGAGCTGTTTTTT; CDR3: CARSLDGTGELFF
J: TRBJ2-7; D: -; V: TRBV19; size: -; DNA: TGTGCCAGTAGTATAGGGCAGATCTACGAGCAGTACTTC; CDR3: CASSIGQIYEQYF
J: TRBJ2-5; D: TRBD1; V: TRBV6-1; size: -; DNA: TGTGCCAGCAGGAAGTGGACAGGGTTGCAGACCCAGTACTTC; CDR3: CASRKWTGLQTQYF
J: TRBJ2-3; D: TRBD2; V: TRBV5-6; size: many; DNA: TGTGCCAGCAGCCTGACCAGCGGGGGACGCACAGATACGCAGTATTTT; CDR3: CASSLTSGGRTDTQYF
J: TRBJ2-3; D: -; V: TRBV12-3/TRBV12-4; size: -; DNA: TGTGCCAGCATCTGGGCCCCGGGCACAGATACGCAGTATTTT; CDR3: CASIWAPGTDTQYF
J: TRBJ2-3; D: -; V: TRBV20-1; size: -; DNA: TGCAGTGCTAGGGTTAGCGCTAAAGATACGCAGTATTTT; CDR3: CSARVSAKDTQYF
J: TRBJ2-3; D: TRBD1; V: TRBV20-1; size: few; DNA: TGCAGTGTCAAATCCACAGGGGCAGATACGCAGTATTTT; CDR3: CSVKSTGADTQYF
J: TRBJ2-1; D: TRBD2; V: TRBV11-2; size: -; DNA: TGTACCAGCAGCTTAACCATGTTAACGAGCGGGAGGGCCGGGGAGCAGTTCTTC; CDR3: CTSSLTMLTSGRAGEQFF
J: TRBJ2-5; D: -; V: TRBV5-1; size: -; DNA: TGCGCCAGCAGCGGGGCCCACGGAGAGACCCAGTACTTC; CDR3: CASSGAHGETQYF
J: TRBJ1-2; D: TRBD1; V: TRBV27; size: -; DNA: TGTGCCAGCAGTAGCACCGGGACAGGGAACTATGGCTACACCTTC; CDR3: CASSSTGTGNYGYTF
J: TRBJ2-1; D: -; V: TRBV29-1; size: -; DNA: TGCAGCGTGCCTGGGTACTACAATGAGCAGTTCTTC; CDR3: CSVPGYYNEQFF
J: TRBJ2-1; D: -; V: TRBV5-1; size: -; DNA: TGCGCCAGCAGCTTGCTGGACACTAACAATGAGCAGTTCTTC; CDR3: CASSLLDTNNEQFF
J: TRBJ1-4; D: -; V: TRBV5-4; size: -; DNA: TGTGCCAGCAGCACCGACATAAGGGAAAAACTGTTTTTT; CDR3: CASSTDIREKLFF
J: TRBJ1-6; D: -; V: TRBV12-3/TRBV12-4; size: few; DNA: TGTGCCAGCAGGTTTTCAAGCTCCTATAATTCACCCCTCCACTTT; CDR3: CASRFSSSYNSPLHF
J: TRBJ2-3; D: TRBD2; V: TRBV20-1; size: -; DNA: TGCAGTGCTATTATCTTTGGGAGGGCCGGTGGAGATACGCAGTATTTT; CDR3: CSAIIFGRAGGDTQYF
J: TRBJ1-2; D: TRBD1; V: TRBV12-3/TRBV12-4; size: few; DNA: TGTGCCAGCAGTCAACAGGGGGCCTATGTTGGCTACACCTTC; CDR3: CASSQQGAYVGYTF
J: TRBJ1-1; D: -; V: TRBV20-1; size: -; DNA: TGCAGTGCTAGTCAGGGATACCTAAACACTGAAGCTTTCTTT; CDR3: CSASQGYLNTEAFF
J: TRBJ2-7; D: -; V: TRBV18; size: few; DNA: TGTGCCAGCTCACCTTTGGGACTGCCGGGCGAGCAGTACTTC; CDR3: CASSPLGLPGEQYF